This T cell receptor (beta chain) appears in the sequencing data of a study of cytomegalovirus exposure and HLA in healthy donors. Note on this clone: Its antigen is still unknown.

Produced via immunoSEQ multiplex PCR; TCRdb's table is partial and in-frame only. The table has 250,000 to 350,000 clones, around 86% seen once. Findings and caveats of the study: There were a few CMV-associated chains whose specificity for CMV antigens was confirmed in vitro.

Input material: PBMCs. This TCR was sampled from a woman between 18 and 30 years old in good health and CMV-seronegative.

CDR3 bases: TGTGCCAGCAGCTTAGTAGCGGGACGTTCAAACTATGGCTACACCTTC. It is translated as CASSLVAGRSNYGYTF. The gene calls are TRBV7-2 and TRBJ1-2; possibly TRBD1 for D (5 bases). Germline V CDR1 and CDR2: SGHTA, FQGNSA. The CDR3 is made up of 16 amino acids. Trimming pared 1 base from V and 2 bases from J, leaving 14 bases between. Together with reference TRBV7-2 and TRBJ1-2, the CDR3 gives the full variable domain: GAGVSQSPSNKVTEKGKDVELRCDPISGHTALYWYRQSLGQGLEFLIYFQGNSAPDKSGLPSDRFSAERTGGSVSTLTIQRTQQEDSAVYLCASSLVAGRSNYGYTFGSGTRLTVV.